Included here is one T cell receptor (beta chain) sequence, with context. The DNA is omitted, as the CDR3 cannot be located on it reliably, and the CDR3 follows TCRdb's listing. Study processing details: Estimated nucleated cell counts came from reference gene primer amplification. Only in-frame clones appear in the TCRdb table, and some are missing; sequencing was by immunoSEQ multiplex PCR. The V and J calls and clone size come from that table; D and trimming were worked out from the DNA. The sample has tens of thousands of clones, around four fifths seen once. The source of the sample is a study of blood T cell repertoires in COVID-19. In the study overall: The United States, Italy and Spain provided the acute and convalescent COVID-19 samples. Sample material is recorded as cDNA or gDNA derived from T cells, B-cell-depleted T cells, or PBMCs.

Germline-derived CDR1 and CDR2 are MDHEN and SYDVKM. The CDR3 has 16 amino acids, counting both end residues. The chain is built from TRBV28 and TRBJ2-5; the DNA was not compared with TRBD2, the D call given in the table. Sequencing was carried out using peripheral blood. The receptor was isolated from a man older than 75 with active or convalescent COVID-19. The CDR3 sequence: CASSSSGLAGAETQYF.